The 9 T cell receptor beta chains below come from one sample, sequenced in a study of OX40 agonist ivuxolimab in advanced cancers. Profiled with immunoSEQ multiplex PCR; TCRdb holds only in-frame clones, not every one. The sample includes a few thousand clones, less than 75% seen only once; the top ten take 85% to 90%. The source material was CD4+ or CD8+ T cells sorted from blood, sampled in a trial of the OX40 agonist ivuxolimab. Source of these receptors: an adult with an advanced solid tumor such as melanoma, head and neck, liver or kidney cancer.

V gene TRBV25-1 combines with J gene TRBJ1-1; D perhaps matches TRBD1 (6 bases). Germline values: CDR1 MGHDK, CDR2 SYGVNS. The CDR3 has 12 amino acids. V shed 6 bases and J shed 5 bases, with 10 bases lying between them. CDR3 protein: CASSAGATEAFF. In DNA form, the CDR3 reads TGTGCCAGCAGCGCAGGGGCGACTGAAGCTTTCTTT.

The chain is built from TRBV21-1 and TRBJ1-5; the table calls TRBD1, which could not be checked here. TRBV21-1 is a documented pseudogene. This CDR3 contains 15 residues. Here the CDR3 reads CASSPTGTSNQPQHF. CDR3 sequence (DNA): TGTGCCAGCAGTCCGACAGGAACTAGCAATCAGCCCCAGCATTTT.

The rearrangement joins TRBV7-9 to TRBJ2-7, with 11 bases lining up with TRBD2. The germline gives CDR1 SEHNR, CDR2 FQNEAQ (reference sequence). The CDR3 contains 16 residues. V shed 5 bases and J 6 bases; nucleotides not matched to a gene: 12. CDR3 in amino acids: CASSKLAGESSFEQYF. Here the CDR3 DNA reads TGTGCCAGCAGCAAACTAGCGGGGGAAAGTAGCTTCGAGCAGTACTTC. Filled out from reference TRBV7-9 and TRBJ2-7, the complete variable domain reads DTGVSQNPRHKITKRGQNVTFRCDPISEHNRLYWYRQTLGQGPEFLTYFQNEAQLEKSRLLSDRFSAERPKGSFSTLEIQRTEQGDSAMYLCASSKLAGESSFEQYFGPGTRLTVT.

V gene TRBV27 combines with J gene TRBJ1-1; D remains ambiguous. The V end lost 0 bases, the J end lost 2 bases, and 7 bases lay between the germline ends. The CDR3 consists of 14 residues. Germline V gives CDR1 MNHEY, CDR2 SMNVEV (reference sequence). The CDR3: CASSLSGTNTEAFF. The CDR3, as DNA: TGTGCCAGCAGTTTATCAGGCACAAACACTGAAGCTTTCTTT.

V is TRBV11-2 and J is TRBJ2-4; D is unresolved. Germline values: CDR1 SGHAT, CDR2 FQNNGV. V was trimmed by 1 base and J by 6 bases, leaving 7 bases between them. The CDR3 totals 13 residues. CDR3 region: CASSLVNRNIQYF. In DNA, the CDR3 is TGTGCCAGCAGCTTAGTGAACAGAAACATTCAGTACTTC.

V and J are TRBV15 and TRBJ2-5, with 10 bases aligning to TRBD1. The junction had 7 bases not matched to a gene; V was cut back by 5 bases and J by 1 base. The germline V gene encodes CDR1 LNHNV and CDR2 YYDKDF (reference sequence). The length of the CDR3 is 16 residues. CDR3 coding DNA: TGTGCCACCAGCGGTGGACAGGGGGGGGTCCAAGAGACCCAGTACTTC. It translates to CATSGGQGGVQETQYF.

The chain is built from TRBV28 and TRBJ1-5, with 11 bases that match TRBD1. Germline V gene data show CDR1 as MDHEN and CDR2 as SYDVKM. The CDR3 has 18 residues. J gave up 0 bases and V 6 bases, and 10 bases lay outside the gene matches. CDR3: CASSSLGTGGNSNQPQHF. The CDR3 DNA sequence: TGTGCCAGCAGCTCGTTGGGGACAGGGGGAAATAGCAATCAGCCCCAGCATTTT.

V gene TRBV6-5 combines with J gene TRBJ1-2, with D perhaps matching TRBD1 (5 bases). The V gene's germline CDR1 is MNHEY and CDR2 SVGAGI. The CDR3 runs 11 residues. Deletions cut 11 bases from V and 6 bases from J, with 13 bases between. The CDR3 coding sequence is TGTGCCCGGGACTGTCGACATGGCTACACCTTC. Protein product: CARDCRHGYTF.

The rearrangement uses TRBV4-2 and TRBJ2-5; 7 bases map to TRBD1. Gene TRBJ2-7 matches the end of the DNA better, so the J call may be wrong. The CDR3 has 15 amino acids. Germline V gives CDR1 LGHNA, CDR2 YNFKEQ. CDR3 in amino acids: CASSPSGTAPYEQYF. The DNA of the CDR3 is TGTGCCAGCAGCCCCTCCGGGACAGCTCCTTACGAGCAGTACTTC.